Listed below are T cell receptor beta chains from one sample, sequenced in a study of regulatory T cells in long-lasting Graves disease. TCRdb reprocessed the multiplex PCR reads via MiXCR and lists one record per CDR3 protein. Altogether approximately 350,000 distinct CDR3 sequences are present, about 16% being singletons, with the ten largest covering 20%. These data were also reused for a study on T cells in Graves' hyperthyroidism and ophthalmopathy.

The sequencing used peripheral blood mononuclear cells (PBMCs), collected at new diagnosis, from a patient treated with antithyroid drugs. These receptors were obtained from a woman younger than 30 with Graves disease. The CDR3 runs from the conserved cysteine through the conserved F or W. D genes are given only for firm matches. Clone size is given for some rows only: seen once, a few or many times, or a class if the clone is expanded.

d_gene	v_gene	abundance	j_gene	CDR3nt	CDR3aa
-	TRBV6-1	few	TRBJ1-1	TGTGCCAGCAGGGAAGGGGGAACGAACACTGAAGCTTTCTTT	CASREGGTNTEAFF
-	TRBV14	many	TRBJ1-2	TGTGCCAGCAGCCAAGACGAGTGGTATGGCTACACCTTC	CASSQDEWYGYTF
TRBD1	TRBV27	many	TRBJ1-5	TGTGCCAGCGGAACACAGGGGGCGGCTGGATTCAATCAGCCCCAGCATTTT	CASGTQGAAGFNQPQHF
-	TRBV5-1	-	TRBJ2-4	TGCGCCAGCAGCTTATGGGGGAGCGCCAAAAGCATCCAGTACTTC	CASSLWGSAKSIQYF
-	TRBV18	many	TRBJ2-5	TGTGCCAGCTCATCGGTAGGCCCCAGAGAGACCCAGTACTTC	CASSSVGPRETQYF
TRBD1	TRBV12-3/TRBV12-4	many	TRBJ2-7	TGTGCCAGCAGCCGGGGACAGGCGAGCTCCTACGAGCAGTACTTC	CASSRGQASSYEQYF
TRBD2	TRBV5-1	many	TRBJ2-3	TGCGCCAGCAGCATCCCCGGGACTAGCGGCACAGATACGCAGTATTTT	CASSIPGTSGTDTQYF
TRBD2	TRBV7-9	many	TRBJ2-3	TGTGCCAGCAGCCAAGCGGGAGCGGCCACAGATACGCAGTATTTT	CASSQAGAATDTQYF
-	TRBV27	-	TRBJ1-1	TGTGCCAGCAGCCGGGATACTTACACTGAAGCTTTCTTT	CASSRDTYTEAFF
TRBD2	TRBV7-8	many	TRBJ2-5	TGTGCCAGCAGCTCGCGGGGGGGGGGTGAGACCCAGTACTTC	CASSSRGGGETQYF
-	TRBV6-9	-	TRBJ2-2	TGTGCCAGCAAATCTTCGGGGATAGGGAACACCGGGGAGCTGTTTTTT	CASKSSGIGNTGELFF
-	TRBV15	-	TRBJ1-6	TGTGCCACCAGCAGAGGGGGGGCAGGACTTCTCAATTCACCCCTCCACTTT	CATSRGGAGLLNSPLHF
-	TRBV28	many	TRBJ2-7	TGTGCCAGCACCCAGAGGAGGGGGTGGGCCTACGAGCAGTACTTC	CASTQRRGWAYEQYF
TRBD1	TRBV10-3	many	TRBJ1-1	TGTGCCATCAGGAAGACAGGGAGGGACACTGAAGCTTTCTTT	CAIRKTGRDTEAFF
-	TRBV6-5	many	TRBJ2-7	TGTGCCAGCAGTTACTCGAACGAGCAGTACTTC	CASSYSNEQYF
-	TRBV5-1	many	TRBJ2-3	TGCGCCAGCAGCGGCCGGGCCGGCGGGACAGATACGCAGTATTTT	CASSGRAGGTDTQYF
TRBD1	TRBV19	-	TRBJ1-5	TGTGCCAGTAGGATGATGACAGGGAAGCCCCAGCATTTT	CASRMMTGKPQHF
TRBD2	TRBV20-1	many	TRBJ2-7	TGCAGTGCTTCTCGCGGGACTAGCGGATACGAGCAGTACTTC	CSASRGTSGYEQYF